Below, 24 T cell receptor beta chains from the same sample are listed, as sequenced in a study of blood T cell repertoires in COVID-19. The method was immunoSEQ multiplex PCR; TCRdb's version includes in-frame clones alone and lacks a portion of them. The sample shows fewer than 50,000 clones, about four fifths of them seen only once. The sequenced sample consisted of peripheral blood. The source of these receptors is a man aged 40-55 years with active or convalescent COVID-19.

CDR3 nucleotide sequence: TGCGCCAGCAGCTTGGGCGGTAGCACAGATACGCAGTATTTT. Translated: CASSLGGSTDTQYF. The chain couples TRBV5-1 to TRBJ2-3; D is undetermined. The germline V gene has CDR1 SGHRS and CDR2 YFSETQ. This CDR3 contains 14 residues. The germline V and J ends were trimmed by 0 bases and 0 bases, with 5 bases remaining between them. The full variable domain, rest sourced from reference TRBV5-1 and TRBJ2-3, is KAGVTQTPRYLIKTRGQQVTLSCSPISGHRSVSWYQQTPGQGLQFLFEYFSETQRNKGNFPGRFSGRQFSNSRSEMNVSTLELGDSALYLCASSLGGSTDTQYFGPGTRLTVL.

The chain is built from TRBV4-2 and TRBJ1-6, with 8 bases aligning to TRBD1. Per germline, CDR1 LGHNA and CDR2 YNFKEQ. The CDR3 runs 17 residues. V shed 6 bases, J shed 13 bases, and the junction held 20 bases outside the gene matches. The chain's CDR3 is CASSPKTGAEVGSPLHF. The DNA of the CDR3 is TGTGCCAGCAGTCCAAAGACAGGGGCGGAGGTGGGTTCTCCCCTCCACTTT.

This chain joins TRBV24-1 and TRBJ2-2; D may be TRBD2 (6 bases). Germline assignment: CDR1 KGHDR and CDR2 SFDVKD. The CDR3 is made up of 17 amino acids. V was shortened by 7 bases and J by 4 bases, with 21 bases between the two germline ends. CDR3 sequence: CATRGGPRVGATGELFF. Here the CDR3 DNA reads TGTGCCACCAGGGGGGGTCCCAGGGTGGGCGCCACCGGGGAGCTGTTTTTT.

V and J are TRBV27 and TRBJ2-1; 9 bases map to TRBD1. Germline CDR1 reads MNHEY; CDR2 reads SMNVEV (reference sequence). The J segment lost 7 bases and the V segment lost 7 bases, leaving 11 bases of the junction unmatched. CDR3 length: 15 amino acids. CDR3 sequence reads: CASTLRGQGKNEQFF. CDR3 nucleotides: TGTGCCAGCACTTTGAGGGGACAGGGCAAGAATGAGCAGTTCTTC.

This clone has a handful of counts. The V gene is TRBV3-1 (or the pseudogene TRBV3-2), the J gene TRBJ1-4, with D perhaps TRBD1 (6 bases). Trimming left V 0 bases short and J 6 bases short, with 14 bases between. CDR1 is LGHDT and CDR2 is YNNKEL in the germline V gene (reference sequence). This CDR3 has 16 residues. CDR3 nucleotide sequence: TGTGCCAGCAGCCAAGATATAACGGGGGGCGATGAAAAACTGTTTTTT. This codes for CASSQDITGGDEKLFF.

The chain joins TRBV5-6 to TRBJ1-6; D remains ambiguous. Between the trimmed V and J ends, which lost 1 base and 7 bases, there was a span of 12 bases. There are 15 residues in the CDR3. Germline assignment: CDR1 SGHDT and CDR2 YYEEEE. CDR3 in amino acids: CASSLPSGRNSPLHF. The CDR3 DNA reads TGTGCCAGCAGCTTGCCGTCGGGAAGGAATTCACCCCTCCACTTT. Full variable domain (outside the CDR3, taken from reference TRBV5-6 and TRBJ1-6): DAGVTQSPTHLIKTRGQQVTLRCSPKSGHDTVSWYQQALGQGPQFIFQYYEEEERQRGNFPDRFSGHQFPNYSSELNVNALLLGDSALYLCASSLPSGRNSPLHFGNGTRLTVT.

V is TRBV27 and J is TRBJ1-2; perhaps TRBD1 as D (6 bases). Trimming left V 6 bases short and J 8 bases short, with 19 bases between. The CDR3 covers 14 residues. In germline, CDR1 is MNHEY, CDR2 SMNVEV (reference sequence). The CDR3 DNA sequence: TGTGCCAGCAGAGAGTCGGGGGGGCGAGGGGGCTACACCTTC. It specifies CASRESGGRGGYTF.

V is TRBV21-1 and J is TRBJ1-1; the DNA was not used to check the table's D call, TRBD1. TRBV21-1 represents a pseudogene. This CDR3 has 14 amino acids. The CDR3 nucleotides read TGTGCCAGCAGGAACAGGGATTCGAACACTGAAGCTTTCTTT. Translated: CASRNRDSNTEAFF.

The rearrangement joins TRBV6-2 or TRBV6-3 to TRBJ1-5; D gene ambiguous. V shed 3 bases and J shed 5 bases, with 11 bases lying between them. Germline assignment: CDR1 MNHEY and CDR2 SVGEGT. The CDR3 length is 14 residues. CDR3: CASSYLGQDQPQHF. CDR3 sequence (DNA): TGTGCCAGCAGTTATCTCGGCCAGGATCAGCCCCAGCATTTT.

This clone was picked up one time. The chain couples TRBV9 to TRBJ1-5; D may be TRBD1 (5 bases). The CDR3 covers 15 residues. V was shortened by 0 bases and J by 3 bases, with 10 bases between the two germline ends. CDR1 SGDLS and CDR2 YYNGEE come from the germline V gene. The CDR3 spells CASSVADSTNQPQHF. CDR3 nucleotides: TGTGCCAGCAGCGTAGCTGACAGCACCAATCAGCCCCAGCATTTT.

The J gene is TRBJ1-3, the V gene TRBV9, with D possibly TRBD1 on 5 matching bases. The length of the CDR3 is 19 residues. The V end was cut by 4 bases, the J end by 0 bases, with 23 bases between. The V gene's germline CDR1 is SGDLS and CDR2 YYNGEE. Written as DNA, the CDR3 is TGTGCCAGCAGCCCCACCGGCGGGGGGATTAGACTCTCTGGAAACACCATATATTTT. Translation gives CASSPTGGGIRLSGNTIYF.

The rearrangement uses TRBV5-5 and TRBJ2-7; 12 bases fit TRBD1. CDR1 and CDR2 from the germline V gene are SGHKS and YYEKEE (reference sequence). Trimming cost V 4 bases and J 6 bases; bases outside gene matches: 2. This CDR3 is built from 13 residues. The CDR3 DNA follows: TGTGCCAGCAGCAGGGACAGGGGGCGCGAGCAGTACTTC. Translated: CASSRDRGREQYF.

CDR3 DNA sequence: TGCAGCGTTGTAGGCGGGAGCAATCAGCCCCAGCATTTT. Protein: CSVVGGSNQPQHF. The chain joins TRBV29-1 to TRBJ1-5; D is ambiguous. Trimming cost V 4 bases and J 1 base, with 8 bases left between them. The CDR3 is 13 residues long. Looked up from germline, CDR1 is SQVTM and CDR2 is ANQGSEA.

This chain links TRBV3-1 (or the pseudogene TRBV3-2) with TRBJ2-7; TRBD2 might be the D (5 bases). Germline V CDR1 and CDR2: LGHDT, YNNKEL (reference sequence). Trimming left V 3 bases short and J 0 bases short, with 12 bases between. The CDR3 runs 15 residues. CDR3 protein: CASSQSSSSSYEQYF. The CDR3 DNA is TGTGCCAGCAGCCAGTCTAGCAGCAGCTCCTACGAGCAGTACTTC.

The chain joins TRBV6-5 to TRBJ2-2, with 11 nucleotides matching TRBD1. J was trimmed by 8 bases and V by 6 bases; bases with no gene match: 8. This CDR3 has 15 residues. Germline CDR1 is MNHEY and CDR2 is SVGAGI. The CDR3 nucleotides read TGTGCCAGCAGAGGCACGGACAGGGGGCTTGGGGAGCTGTTTTTT. Protein: CASRGTDRGLGELFF.

The chain carries TRBV5-4 and TRBJ1-1; a weak D match, TRBD1 (6 bases). Trimming shortened V by 4 bases and J by 3 bases, and 19 bases separated the two germline ends. There are 16 residues in the CDR3. Germline loops: CDR1 SGHNT, CDR2 YYREEE (reference sequence). The CDR3 spells CASSRQSTGFYTEAFF. CDR3 nucleotide sequence: TGTGCCAGCAGCCGTCAAAGTACAGGGTTCTACACTGAAGCTTTCTTT.

The genes are TRBV5-1 and TRBJ2-3; 7 bases line up with TRBD2. This CDR3 has 15 amino acids. Germline CDR1 and CDR2: SGHRS and YFSETQ. The V and J ends lost 4 bases and 1 base, in that order; junction bases with no gene match: 6. CDR3 protein: CASSQLAGGTDTQYF. In DNA, the CDR3 is TGCGCCAGCAGCCAACTGGCGGGGGGCACAGATACGCAGTATTTT.

The gene calls are TRBV4-1 and TRBJ2-1; possible D gene TRBD2, 6 bases. CDR1 and CDR2 from the germline V gene are MGHRA and YSYEKL. The CDR3 length is 15 residues. Deletions cut 0 bases from V and 7 bases from J, with 13 bases between. This CDR3 is CASSQDSGDGNEQFF. The CDR3 DNA reads TGCGCCAGCAGCCAAGATTCGGGAGACGGAAATGAGCAGTTCTTC.

In the case of this clone: A read error may produce the germline difference seen at one junction end. The gene calls are TRBV7-7 and TRBJ2-5; 9 nucleotides match TRBD1. From germline, CDR1 is SSHAT and CDR2 FNYEAQ (reference sequence). CDR3 size: 15 residues. Here the CDR3 reads CASSLAGTGQQTQYF. CDR3 DNA: TGTGCCAGCAGCCTAGCCGGGACAGGGCAACAGACCCAGTACTTC.

V gene TRBV4-1 combines with J gene TRBJ1-5, with 7 positions matching TRBD1. The CDR3 has 17 residues. Germline-derived CDR1 and CDR2 are MGHRA and YSYEKL. V lost 0 bases and J lost 6; bases outside the gene matches: 11. The CDR3 nucleotides are TGCGCCAGCAGCCAAGAAGAGGGAGACAGGGACCGTCAGCCCCAGCATTTT. This codes for CASSQEEGDRDRQPQHF.

CDR3 amino acids: CASWGLVFTTSTDTQYF. CDR3 DNA: TGTGCCAGCTGGGGACTTGTCTTCACCACTAGCACAGATACGCAGTATTTT. This chain connects TRBV2 to TRBJ2-3; D is perhaps TRBD2 (6 bases). The CDR3 is 17 residues long. CDR1 SNHLY and CDR2 FYNNEI come from the germline V gene. The V end was cut by 8 bases, the J end by 0 bases, with 21 bases between.

V gene TRBV24-1 combines with J gene TRBJ2-2, with D uncertain. The V gene lost 5 bases and the J gene lost 7 bases, with 10 bases spanning the gap. CDR1 and CDR2 from the germline V gene are KGHDR and SFDVKD. This CDR3 region has 13 residues. The CDR3 DNA reads as TGTGCCACCAGTGGCGAGGTGAACGGGGAGCTGTTTTTT. Amino acids: CATSGEVNGELFF.

The chain combines TRBV24-1 with TRBJ2-2; 7 bases fit TRBD1. Trimming removed 9 bases from V and 1 base from J; junction bases left unmatched: 1. This CDR3 is 13 amino acids long. CDR1 and CDR2 (germline): KGHDR, SFDVKD. In DNA, the CDR3 is TGTGCCACCCGACAGGGGAACACCGGGGAGCTGTTTTTT. This gives the protein CATRQGNTGELFF.

V usage is TRBV19 and J usage is TRBJ2-2; 8 bases align to TRBD1. V lost 7 bases, J lost 5 bases, and 6 bases stayed unmatched. This CDR3 is 14 amino acids long. Germline CDR1 reads LNHDA; CDR2 reads SQIVND (reference sequence). The CDR3 DNA is TGTGCCAGTATAGACAGGGGTGGAACCGGGGAGCTGTTTTTT. Translating it yields CASIDRGGTGELFF. The variable domain in full, with the rest retrieved from reference TRBV19 and TRBJ2-2, is DGGITQSPKYLFRKEGQNVTLSCEQNLNHDAMYWYRQDPGQGLRLIYYSQIVNDFQKGDIAEGYSVSREKKESFPLTVTSAQKNPTAFYLCASIDRGGTGELFFGEGSRLTVL.